These 4 T cell receptor beta chains originate from one sample sequenced in a study of T cell repertoires in cytomegalovirus infection. TCRdb re-analysed the reads in MiXCR, keeping a single row per CDR3 protein. The data show 250,000 or so distinct CDR3 sequences, approximately 13% seen once. Sequencing was done on a sample of PBMCs. Source of these receptors: a human donor in good health (CMV status not recorded). Some clones in this sample may be carry-over from other donors' samples.

This clonotype was seen repeatedly, ten times or more. This chain joins TRBV12-3 or TRBV12-4 and TRBJ1-1; D not certain. Trimming took off 5 bases at V and 1 base at J, with 11 bases between the two ends. The CDR3 sequence is 14 residues long. In DNA, the CDR3 is TGTGCCAGCAGTCCCTCCCCCGGGAACACTGAAGCTTTCTTT. Amino acid sequence: CASSPSPGNTEAFF.

This chain joins TRBV20-1 and TRBJ2-5; perhaps TRBD2 as D (6 bases). Germline-derived CDR1 and CDR2 are DFQATT and SNEGSKA (reference sequence). With 3 bases removed from V and 2 bases from J, the gap between germline ends came to 7 bases. The CDR3 loop spans 12 amino acids. The CDR3 DNA reads as TGCAGTGCTAGGACTAGGCAAGAGACCCAGTACTTC. Its translation: CSARTRQETQYF.

A few counts support this clonotype. This chain joins TRBV20-1 and TRBJ2-2; 9 bases match TRBD1. J was trimmed by 10 bases and V by 6 bases; bases with no gene match: 6. This CDR3 has 12 residues. Germline V gene sequence: CDR1 DFQATT, CDR2 SNEGSKA (reference sequence). This CDR3 reads CSALGQGKELFF. The DNA for the CDR3 is TGCAGTGCCCTAGGACAGGGGAAGGAGCTGTTTTTT.

The chain combines TRBV11-1 with TRBJ1-1; D uncertain. The V end lost 5 bases, the J end lost 11 bases, and 18 bases lay between the germline ends. The CDR3 sequence is 13 residues long. Germline lookup yields CDR1 SGHAT and CDR2 FQDESV (reference sequence). CDR3 sequence: CASSPVGLGPAFF. DNA for the CDR3: TGTGCCAGCAGCCCAGTGGGCCTTGGGCCTGCTTTCTTT.